This entry concerns a single T cell receptor (beta chain). The data are from a study of control samples from healthy donors and cancer patients. The V end lost 5 bases, the J end lost 11 bases, and 12 bases lay between the germline ends. CDR1 and CDR2 from the germline V gene are SNHLY and FYNNEI. CDR3 length: 11 amino acids. TCRdb keeps only in-frame clones here, not all; method: immunoSEQ multiplex PCR. The sample lists about 410,000 clones, more than 80% occurring once. The clonotype originates from a man between 40 and 49 years old with head and neck cancer. The chain carries TRBV2 and TRBJ1-1; the D gene is possibly TRBD1 (5 bases). Sequenced sample: PBMCs. Here the CDR3 DNA reads TGTGCCAGCAGTCCGGGACTTCAGGCTTTCTTT. Protein product: CASSPGLQAFF.